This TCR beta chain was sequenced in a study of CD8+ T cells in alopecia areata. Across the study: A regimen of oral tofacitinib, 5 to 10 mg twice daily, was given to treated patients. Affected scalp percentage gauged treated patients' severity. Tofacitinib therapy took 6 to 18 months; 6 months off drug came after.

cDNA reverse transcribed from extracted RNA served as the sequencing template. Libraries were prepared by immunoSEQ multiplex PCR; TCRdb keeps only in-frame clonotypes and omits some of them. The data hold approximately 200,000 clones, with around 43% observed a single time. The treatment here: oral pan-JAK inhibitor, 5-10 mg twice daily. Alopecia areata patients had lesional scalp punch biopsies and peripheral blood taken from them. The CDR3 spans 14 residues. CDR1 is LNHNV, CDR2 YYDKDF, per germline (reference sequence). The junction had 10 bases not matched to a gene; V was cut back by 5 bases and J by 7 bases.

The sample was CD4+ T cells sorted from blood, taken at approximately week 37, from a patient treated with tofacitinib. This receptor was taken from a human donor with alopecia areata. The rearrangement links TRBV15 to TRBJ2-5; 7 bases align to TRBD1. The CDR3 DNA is TGTGCCACCAGCTCAAGCAGGGGGTTTGGGACCCAGTACTTC. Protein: CATSSSRGFGTQYF. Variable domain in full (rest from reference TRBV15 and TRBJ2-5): DAMVIQNPRYQVTQFGKPVTLSCSQTLNHNVMYWYQQKSSQAPKLLFHYYDKDFNNEADTPDNFQSRRPNTSFCFLDIRSPGLGDTAMYLCATSSSRGFGTQYFGPGTRLLVL.